Each of the 16 T cell receptor beta chains below was sequenced from the same sample in a study of T cell responses to AZD1222 COVID-19 vaccine. Profiled with immunoSEQ multiplex PCR; TCRdb holds only in-frame clones, not every one. Found here are about 140,000 clones, 80% to 95% of them singletons; the top ten hold roughly 3.5%. The sample here was peripheral blood, taken 28 days after the second AZD1222 dose. These receptors originate from an adult who received the AZD1222 COVID-19 vaccine.

The rearrangement joins TRBV4-1 to TRBJ2-1, with 12 bases identical to TRBD2. The CDR3 has 16 amino acids. The V gene end was trimmed by 3 bases and the J gene end by 5 bases; junction bases not matched to a gene: 5. Germline-derived CDR1 and CDR2 are MGHRA and YSYEKL. CDR3 in amino acids: CASSHLGLAGHNEQFF. Written as DNA, the CDR3 is TGCGCCAGCAGCCACCTAGGACTAGCGGGGCACAATGAGCAGTTCTTC.

The chain carries TRBV18 and TRBJ1-4, with D unclear. Germline V lookup: CDR1 KGHSH, CDR2 LQKENI. The ends were cut back, 5 bases at V and 5 bases at J, with 18 bases in the middle. CDR3 length: 16 residues. CDR3 sequence reads: CASSFRASAPNEKLFF. The DNA for the CDR3 is TGTGCCAGCTCATTTCGAGCTTCGGCCCCAAATGAAAAACTGTTTTTT.

The CDR3 is CASSRTGYTEAFF. Written as DNA, the CDR3 is TGTGCCAGCAGCCGAACAGGGTACACTGAAGCTTTCTTT. V is TRBV12-3 or TRBV12-4 and J is TRBJ1-1, with a weak D call TRBD1 (6 bases). Trimming stripped 6 bases from V and 3 bases from J, with 11 bases between. This CDR3 contains 13 residues.

The rearrangement uses TRBV2 and TRBJ2-1, with TRBD2 identical over 7 bases. CDR3 length: 13 amino acids. Germline CDR1 and CDR2: SNHLY and FYNNEI. V was pared by 5 bases and J by 7 bases, with 5 bases of the junction left unmatched. As DNA, the CDR3 is TGTGCCAGCAGTCTCTGGGGGGGGAATGAGCAGTTCTTC. Protein product: CASSLWGGNEQFF. The whole variable domain, remainder taken from reference TRBV2 and TRBJ2-1, is EPEVTQTPSHQVTQMGQEVILRCVPISNHLYFYWYRQILGQKVEFLVSFYNNEISEKSEIFDDQFSVERPDGSNFTLKIRSTKLEDSAMYFCASSLWGGNEQFFGPGTRLTVL.

In its sample, this clone was seen once. V is TRBV7-2 and J is TRBJ2-7; 12 positions match TRBD1. In germline, CDR1 is SGHTA, CDR2 FQGNSA. Trimming at V came to 5 bases and at J to 3 bases, leaving 5 bases not matched to a gene. CDR3 length: 15 amino acids. CDR3 loop: CASSAGTGGSYEQYF. DNA of the CDR3: TGTGCCAGCAGCGCCGGGACAGGGGGCAGCTACGAGCAGTACTTC. Variable domain in full (rest from reference TRBV7-2 and TRBJ2-7): GAGVSQSPSNKVTEKGKDVELRCDPISGHTALYWYRQSLGQGLEFLIYFQGNSAPDKSGLPSDRFSAERTGGSVSTLTIQRTQQEDSAVYLCASSAGTGGSYEQYFGPGTRLTVT.

The V call is TRBV20-1, the J call TRBJ1-1; D not certain. V was clipped by 4 bases and J by 4 bases, with 4 bases between them. From germline, CDR1 is DFQATT and CDR2 SNEGSKA (reference sequence). CDR3 length: 10 amino acids. For the CDR3, the DNA is TGCAGTGCTAAGTTCACTGAAGCTTTCTTT. Its protein product is CSAKFTEAFF.

The rearrangement uses TRBV28 and TRBJ1-5; TRBD1 is a possible D gene (6 bases). The V end lost 10 bases, the J end lost 0 bases, and 10 bases lay between the germline ends. The V gene's germline CDR1 is MDHEN and CDR2 SYDVKM. This CDR3 is built from 13 residues. The CDR3 region is CATRGFSNQPQHF. Written as DNA, the CDR3 is TGTGCCACCAGGGGCTTTAGCAATCAGCCCCAGCATTTT. The full variable domain, with the rest looked up from reference TRBV28 and TRBJ1-5, is DVKVTQSSRYLVKRTGEKVFLECVQDMDHENMFWYRQDPGLGLRLIYFSYDVKMKEKGDIPEGYSVSREKKERFSLILESASTNQTSMYLCATRGFSNQPQHFGDGTRLSIL.

This sequence joins TRBV11-2 and TRBJ1-6; the D gene is possibly TRBD1 (6 bases). The CDR3 totals 14 residues. The germline V gene has CDR1 SGHAT and CDR2 FQNNGV. The V gene lost 1 base and the J gene lost 7 bases, with 8 bases spanning the gap. The CDR3 is CASSLAQGNSPLHF. CDR3 sequence (DNA): TGTGCCAGCAGCTTAGCACAGGGCAATTCACCCCTCCACTTT.

In its sample, this clone was seen a few times. The V and J genes are TRBV5-1 and TRBJ2-7; no clear D. This CDR3 is 13 amino acids long. With 2 bases removed from V and 4 bases from J, the gap between germline ends came to 10 bases. The germline gives CDR1 SGHRS, CDR2 YFSETQ. The CDR3 sequence is CASSLTAYYEQYF. CDR3 in DNA: TGCGCCAGCAGCTTAACAGCTTATTACGAGCAGTACTTC.

The rearrangement joins TRBV28 to TRBJ1-6; maybe TRBD1 (6 bases). The germline CDR1 and CDR2 sequences are MDHEN and SYDVKM. The CDR3 loop spans 17 amino acids. The V gene lost 6 bases and the J gene lost 1 base, with 16 bases spanning the gap. The CDR3 sequence: CASSLPGDLSYNSPLHF. DNA for the CDR3: TGTGCCAGCAGCCTCCCAGGGGATTTGTCCTATAATTCACCCCTCCACTTT. Together with reference TRBV28 and TRBJ1-6, the CDR3 gives the full variable domain: DVKVTQSSRYLVKRTGEKVFLECVQDMDHENMFWYRQDPGLGLRLIYFSYDVKMKEKGDIPEGYSVSREKKERFSLILESASTNQTSMYLCASSLPGDLSYNSPLHFGNGTRLTVT.

This chain connects TRBV2 to TRBJ2-6; 8 bases are a match to TRBD1. The J segment lost 0 bases and the V segment lost 11 bases, leaving 9 bases of the junction unmatched. The germline V gene encodes CDR1 SNHLY and CDR2 FYNNEI. The CDR3 sequence is 16 residues long. This CDR3 is CARLDRVGSGANVLTF. The CDR3 coding sequence is TGTGCCCGCCTGGACAGGGTAGGCTCTGGGGCCAACGTCCTGACTTTC.

The chain joins TRBV7-8 to TRBJ1-2; D call uncertain. Germline CDR1 SGHVS, CDR2 FQNEAQ. The V gene lost 5 bases and the J gene lost 3 bases, with 16 bases spanning the gap. CDR3 length: 15 residues. The CDR3 spells CASSPLGGADYGYTF. CDR3 nucleotide sequence: TGTGCCAGCAGCCCCCTGGGTGGCGCCGACTATGGCTACACCTTC.

This clone has only one observation. The chain joins TRBV28 to TRBJ2-1; 7 nucleotides align to TRBD2. The V segment lost 4 bases and the J segment 5 bases; nucleotides outside the gene matches: 17. The CDR3 is 18 residues long. From germline, CDR1 is MDHEN and CDR2 SYDVKM. CDR3 sequence (DNA): TGTGCCAGCAGTTCTTACGGGGAACTAGCGAGGGTAGACAATGAGCAGTTCTTC. Residues: CASSSYGELARVDNEQFF.

The chain joins TRBV19 to TRBJ2-1; D unclear. This CDR3 has 14 amino acids. Trimming cost V 5 bases and J 4 bases, with 12 bases left between them. Germline CDR1 and CDR2: LNHDA and SQIVND (reference sequence). The chain's CDR3 is CASSPLLGYNEQFF. CDR3 nucleotides: TGTGCCAGTAGTCCACTTTTAGGGTACAATGAGCAGTTCTTC.

CDR3: CASSSGGRGAFF. The CDR3 DNA reads as TGTGCCAGCAGTTCCGGCGGCCGGGGAGCTTTCTTT. The V and J genes are TRBV27 and TRBJ1-1; D is unclear. Trimming left V 4 bases short and J 10 bases short, with 13 bases between. The CDR3 runs 12 residues. Germline values: CDR1 MNHEY, CDR2 SMNVEV (reference sequence).

The rearrangement links TRBV2 to TRBJ1-3, with 7 bases matching TRBD1. The CDR3 has 14 residues. The V gene end was trimmed by 6 bases and the J gene end by 3 bases; junction bases not matched to a gene: 5. Per the germline V gene, CDR1 is SNHLY and CDR2 is FYNNEI. CDR3 coding DNA: TGTGCCAGCAGCGAACAGGGGAATGGAAACACCATATATTTT. It specifies CASSEQGNGNTIYF.